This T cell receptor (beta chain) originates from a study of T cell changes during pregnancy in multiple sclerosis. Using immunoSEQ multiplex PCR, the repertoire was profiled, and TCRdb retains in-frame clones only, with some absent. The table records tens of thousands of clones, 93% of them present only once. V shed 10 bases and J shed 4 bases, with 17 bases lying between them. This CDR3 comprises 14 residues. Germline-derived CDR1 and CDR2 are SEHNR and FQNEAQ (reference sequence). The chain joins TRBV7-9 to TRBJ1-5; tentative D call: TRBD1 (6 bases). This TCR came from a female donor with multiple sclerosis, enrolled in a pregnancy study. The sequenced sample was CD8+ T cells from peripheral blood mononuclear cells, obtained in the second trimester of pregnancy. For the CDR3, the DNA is TGTGCCACCCACAGGGCTGAGGGGAATCAGCCCCAGCATTTT. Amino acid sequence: CATHRAEGNQPQHF.